The 5 T cell receptor beta chains below come from one sample, sequenced in a study of T cell repertoires in cytomegalovirus infection. TCRdb called the reads again in MiXCR, with one record for every CDR3 protein. The data contain roughly 760,000 distinct CDR3 sequences, 35% of them seen just once; the ten biggest clones take up 2.5% to 3%. The specimen sequenced was PBMCs. Source of these receptors: a human donor in good health (CMV status not recorded). Some clones in this sample may be carry-over from other donors' samples.

This chain uses TRBV28 with TRBJ1-2; D call uncertain. Germline V lookup: CDR1 MDHEN, CDR2 SYDVKM. The ends were cut back, 3 bases at V and 4 bases at J, with 18 bases in the middle. This CDR3 contains 16 residues. The CDR3, as DNA: TGTGCCAGCAGTTTCTCCCGGGCCTCATCCTCCTATGGCTACACCTTC. This translates into CASSFSRASSSYGYTF.

The V call is TRBV5-1, the J call TRBJ2-5; 9 bases align to TRBD1. With V trimmed by 3 bases and J by 4 bases, 4 bases remained unmatched. Germline assignment: CDR1 SGHRS and CDR2 YFSETQ. This CDR3 is 14 amino acids long. The CDR3 coding sequence is TGCGCCAGCAGCTGGGACAGGGTCGGAGAGACCCAGTACTTC. It translates to CASSWDRVGETQYF.

This clonotype has only one observation. The chain recombines TRBV12-3 or TRBV12-4 with TRBJ1-6; D unclear. Trimming cost V 6 bases and J 7 bases, with 16 bases left between them. The CDR3 has 15 residues. CDR3 DNA: TGTGCCAGCAGCCTGGGATCCAGGCGGAATTCACCCCTCCACTTT. Translating gives CASSLGSRRNSPLHF.

V usage is TRBV5-1 and J usage is TRBJ2-5; no clear D. From germline, CDR1 is SGHRS and CDR2 YFSETQ. The CDR3 has 16 amino acids. Trimming cost V 3 bases and J 4 bases, with 19 bases left between them. CDR3 bases: TGCGCCAGCAGCTCCACCATGAAGCCATACGCAGAGACCCAGTACTTC. Translating gives CASSSTMKPYAETQYF.

CDR3 in amino acids: CAISEDNSNQPQHF. The CDR3 coding sequence is TGTGCCATCAGTGAGGACAATAGCAATCAGCCCCAGCATTTT. This chain connects TRBV10-3 to TRBJ1-5, with unresolved D. The CDR3 is 14 amino acids. Between the trimmed V and J ends, which lost 2 bases and 0 bases, there was a span of 5 bases. Per germline, CDR1 ENHRY and CDR2 SYGVKD.